A selection of T cell receptor beta chains follows, all from one sample in a study of cytomegalovirus exposure and HLA in healthy donors. Data came from immunoSEQ multiplex PCR; TCRdb stores just in-frame clones and leaves some out. The sample consists of approximately 190,000 clones, 84% of them appearing once. Sequencing was done on a sample of PBMCs. These receptors were taken from a woman aged 50 to 60 in good health and CMV-seropositive. The CDR3 runs from the conserved cysteine through the conserved F or W.

cdr3_aa v_call
CASSPGGHLNTEAFF TRBV9
CASSPPGTVMNTEAFF TRBV5-4
CASNRGGGSGNTEAFF TRBV25-1
CAISESRGKETQYF TRBV10-3
CASSLESGGNYGYTF TRBV7-6
CASSRGTGGDYGYTF TRBV9
CASSSRAGTKNIQYF TRBV6-6
CSVVGGSGELFF TRBV29-1
CAWMSGNNEKLFF TRBV30
CASSPGQGDLYEQYF TRBV5-4
CAWDIGAGGPDTQYF TRBV30
CASRSPGQGSYEQYF TRBV6-6
CASSPPTGSQSSYEQYF TRBV18
CAIGRGLAGANVLTF TRBV10-3
CASSVNRDRIGEQYF TRBV5-4
CASRGQTGETQYF TRBV2
CASSYGTGTTLTEAFF TRBV6-5
CASSLQGRTYEQYF TRBV4-2
CASGGPLGAFF TRBV10-1
CASSIARGSYYEQYF TRBV19
CASSAGGLLNTEAFF TRBV10-1
CASSLLGAAGSTDTQYF TRBV5-4
CASSQRWTGINEQFF TRBV4-1
CASSRSGTGTNYGYTF TRBV13
CASSLGLAGAETQYF TRBV13
CASSPRGGGYGYTF TRBV5-1
CASKRALGETQYF TRBV2
CSVVGQGKYGYTF TRBV29-1
CASSRKPPGQGAQEQYF TRBV27
CASRQTGGSKGYTF TRBV5-4
CASSFTAINEQFF TRBV27
CASSYGGKSYEQYF TRBV6-5
CASSLDKGGNTIYF TRBV11-2
CASSYSGGSADTQYF TRBV6-5
CASSESPGKVAFF TRBV6-1
CASSKGQGGRETQYF TRBV7-2
CASSGTVNEQFF TRBV2
CASSLGQGAITGELFF TRBV5-1
CASSPREAGSSGTQYF TRBV5-1
CASSLTGHYGYTF TRBV28
CASSRDLRDTQYF TRBV10-1
CASSLQGATNEKLFF TRBV7-8
CASSLPGRNSPLHF TRBV7-8
CASSFPPGHVAFF TRBV7-9
CASSHGTSGTYEQYF TRBV18
CASSQADKQETQYF TRBV14
CASSRQGADEQYF TRBV7-9
CASSLFSPGGSQPQHF TRBV28
CASSPQTGGAGYGYTF TRBV7-9
CAWSEGAKGYTF TRBV30
CASSSWVGDSYGYTF TRBV7-9
CASSSSGGGTEAFF TRBV19
CASSGTALGETQYF TRBV19
CASSPSGGAPDTQYF TRBV7-3